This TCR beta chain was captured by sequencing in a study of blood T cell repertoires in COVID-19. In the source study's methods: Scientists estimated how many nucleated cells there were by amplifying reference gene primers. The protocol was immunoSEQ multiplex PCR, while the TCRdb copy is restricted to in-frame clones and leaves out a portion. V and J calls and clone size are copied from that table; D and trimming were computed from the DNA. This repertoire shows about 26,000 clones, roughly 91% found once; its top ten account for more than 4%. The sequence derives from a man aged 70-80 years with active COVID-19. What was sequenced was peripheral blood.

CDR3 coding DNA: TGTGCCAGCAGCCAATGGGACTCCGCCTACGAGCAGTACTTC. Translated: CASSQWDSAYEQYF. The chain joins TRBV16 to TRBJ2-7; TRBD2 might be the D (6 bases). Per germline, CDR1 KGHSY and CDR2 FQNENV. V lost 1 base and J lost 2, with 9 bases in between. There are 14 residues in the CDR3.